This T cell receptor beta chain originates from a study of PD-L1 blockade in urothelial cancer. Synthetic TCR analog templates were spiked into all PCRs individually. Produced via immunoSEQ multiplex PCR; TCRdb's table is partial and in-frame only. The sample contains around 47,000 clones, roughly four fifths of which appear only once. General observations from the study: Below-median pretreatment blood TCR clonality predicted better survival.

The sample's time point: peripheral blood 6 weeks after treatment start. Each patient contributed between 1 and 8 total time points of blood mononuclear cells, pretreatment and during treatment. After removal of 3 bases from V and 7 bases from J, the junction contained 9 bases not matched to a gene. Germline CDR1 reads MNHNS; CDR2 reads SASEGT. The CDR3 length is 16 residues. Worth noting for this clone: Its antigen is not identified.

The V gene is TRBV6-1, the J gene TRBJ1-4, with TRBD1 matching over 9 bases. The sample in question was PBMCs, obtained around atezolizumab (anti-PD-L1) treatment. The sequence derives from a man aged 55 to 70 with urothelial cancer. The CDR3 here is CASSDPTGQGGEKLFF. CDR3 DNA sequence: TGTGCCAGCAGTGACCCGACGGGACAGGGCGGTGAAAAACTGTTTTTT.